Below are 21 T cell receptor beta chains sequenced from a single sample in a study of blood T cell repertoires in COVID-19. Data came from immunoSEQ multiplex PCR; TCRdb stores just in-frame clones and leaves some out. The repertoire has some 120,000 clones, about two thirds of them found once; the top ten carry about 0.84%. The sequenced material came from peripheral blood. These receptors all come from a human donor with acute or convalescent COVID-19. The donor label of this sample is uncertain.

The chain uses TRBV5-1 and TRBJ1-5, with 7 positions matching TRBD1. The length of the CDR3 is 15 residues. CDR1 and CDR2 (germline): SGHRS, YFSETQ. V shed 4 bases and J 3 bases; nucleotides not matched to a gene: 7. CDR3 residues: CASSVDRAPNQPQHF. The CDR3 DNA reads as TGCGCCAGCAGCGTTGACAGGGCCCCCAATCAGCCCCAGCATTTT.

This chain connects TRBV4-2 to TRBJ2-1; D is possibly TRBD2 (5 bases). The V gene lost 1 base and the J gene lost 6 bases, with 13 bases spanning the gap. CDR1 and CDR2 from the germline V gene are LGHNA and YNFKEQ. The CDR3 has 15 residues. CDR3 in DNA: TGTGCCAGCAGCCAAGCGGGCGGGTATTCCAATGAGCAGTTCTTC. Protein product: CASSQAGGYSNEQFF.

This clone was detected once. CDR3 amino acids: CASNSPWGHEQYV. CDR3 nucleotide sequence: TGTGCCAGCAACTCTCCCTGGGGGCACGAGCAGTACGTC. The genes are TRBV6-5 and TRBJ2-7; the D gene is possibly TRBD1 (6 bases). The germline gives CDR1 MNHEY, CDR2 SVGAGI. This CDR3 has 13 amino acids. With 7 bases removed from V and 5 bases from J, the gap between germline ends came to 15 bases.

The chain joins TRBV24-1 to TRBJ2-1; TRBD1 aligns across 8 bases. Germline values: CDR1 KGHDR, CDR2 SFDVKD. The J segment lost 7 bases and the V segment lost 4 bases, leaving 11 bases of the junction unmatched. CDR3 length: 16 amino acids. The CDR3 sequence: CATSDPDRAARNEQFF. CDR3 bases: TGTGCCACCAGTGACCCGGACAGGGCAGCGAGGAATGAGCAGTTCTTC.

V and J are TRBV5-8 and TRBJ2-3; D is undetermined. CDR1 SGHTS and CDR2 YDEGEE come from the germline V gene. Deletions cut 0 bases from V and 2 bases from J, with 7 bases between. The CDR3 has 14 amino acids. The CDR3 here is CASSLVPSTDTQYF. In DNA form, the CDR3 reads TGTGCCAGCAGCTTGGTTCCATCCACAGATACGCAGTATTTT. The full variable domain, with the rest looked up from reference TRBV5-8 and TRBJ2-3, is EAGVTQSPTHLIKTRGQQATLRCSPISGHTSVYWYQQALGLGLQFLLWYDEGEERNRGNFPPRFSGRQFPNYSSELNVNALELEDSALYLCASSLVPSTDTQYFGPGTRLTVL.

This clone has more than one count but fewer than ten. This chain joins TRBV6-5 and TRBJ2-7, with D possibly TRBD2 on 5 matching bases. V gave up 2 bases and J gave up 4 bases, with 12 bases separating them. CDR1 is MNHEY, CDR2 SVGAGI, per germline. The CDR3 runs to 14 residues. The CDR3 loop is CASSYGRRAYEQYF. The CDR3 DNA reads TGTGCCAGCAGTTACGGGCGGCGGGCATACGAGCAGTACTTC.

The gene calls are TRBV7-7 and TRBJ2-5, with a tentative D call TRBD2 (6 bases). This CDR3 is 14 amino acids long. Germline V gene lookup returns CDR1 SSHAT and CDR2 FNYEAQ (reference sequence). V was pared by 5 bases and J by 3 bases, with 13 bases between. In DNA form, the CDR3 reads TGTGCCAGCAGCAAGGGACCGGGGGAAGAGACCCAGTACTTC. This translates into CASSKGPGEETQYF.

The chain combines TRBV7-9 with TRBJ2-6; TRBD1 agrees at 7 bases. The length of the CDR3 is 16 residues. The ends lost 6 bases at V and 0 bases at J; junction bases unmatched: 5. Germline CDR1 reads SEHNR; CDR2 reads FQNEAQ (reference sequence). CDR3 loop: CASSYGQASGANVLTF. The CDR3 nucleotides are TGTGCCAGCAGTTACGGACAGGCCTCTGGGGCCAACGTCCTGACTTTC.

There are a few counts of this clone. The chain joins TRBV18 to TRBJ2-7, with 8 bases lining up with TRBD2. V dropped 2 bases and J dropped 1; count of bases not matched to a gene: 7. The germline CDR1 and CDR2 sequences are KGHSH and LQKENI. The CDR3 contains 16 residues. The CDR3 is CASSPRSSGGSYEQYF. The CDR3 DNA follows: TGTGCCAGCTCACCAAGATCCAGCGGGGGATCCTACGAGCAGTACTTC.

The sample holds a few counts of this clone. Other nucleotide sequences from this sample produce the same CDR3. The rearrangement uses TRBV5-1 and TRBJ1-1; TRBD1 agrees at 7 bases. The trim removed 1 base at V and 5 bases at J, leaving 5 bases unmatched. The germline CDR1 and CDR2 sequences are SGHRS and YFSETQ. The CDR3 contains 14 residues. The CDR3 DNA follows: TGCGCCAGCAGCTTGAGGCAGGGGGGTACTGAAGCTTTCTTT. Its protein product is CASSLRQGGTEAFF. The full variable domain, in which reference TRBV5-1 and TRBJ1-1 provide the parts outside the CDR3, is KAGVTQTPRYLIKTRGQQVTLSCSPISGHRSVSWYQQTPGQGLQFLFEYFSETQRNKGNFPGRFSGRQFSNSRSEMNVSTLELGDSALYLCASSLRQGGTEAFFGQGTRLTVV.

This clone was counted many times. The chain combines TRBV2 with TRBJ1-3, with a tentative D call TRBD1 (5 bases). The CDR3 is 15 amino acids. V lost 7 bases and J 1 base, leaving 14 bases between the germline ends. Looked up from germline, CDR1 is SNHLY and CDR2 is FYNNEI. CDR3 amino acids: CASISQGLSGNTIYF. CDR3 coding DNA: TGTGCCAGCATTTCCCAGGGCTTATCTGGAAACACCATATATTTT.

V usage is TRBV5-8 and J usage is TRBJ2-3; D possibly corresponds to TRBD1 (5 bases). Germline lookup yields CDR1 SGHTS and CDR2 YDEGEE. This CDR3 spans 15 amino acids. V lost 0 bases and J lost 1, with 9 bases in between. CDR3 residues: CASSLEGARTDTQYF. The CDR3 nucleotides are TGTGCCAGCAGCTTGGAAGGGGCCCGCACAGATACGCAGTATTTT.

This clone has a count of ten or more. The gene calls are TRBV28 and TRBJ2-1, with TRBD1 matching over 7 bases. V lost 8 bases, J lost 3 bases, and 7 bases stayed unmatched. In germline, CDR1 is MDHEN, CDR2 SYDVKM. The CDR3 covers 14 residues. The CDR3 sequence: CASDTRTGYNEQFF. CDR3 sequence (DNA): TGTGCCAGCGATACCAGGACAGGCTACAATGAGCAGTTCTTC.

This clone was found once. The chain uses TRBV6-5 and TRBJ2-5; 8 bases map to TRBD2. Looked up from germline, CDR1 is MNHEY and CDR2 is SVGAGI. V was pared by 6 bases and J by 4 bases, with 4 bases of the junction left unmatched. The CDR3 contains 13 residues. The CDR3 sequence: CASRPGGRETQYF. The CDR3, as DNA: TGTGCCAGCAGGCCGGGGGGGCGAGAGACCCAGTACTTC.

The chain joins TRBV28 to TRBJ1-2; 9 bases agree with TRBD1. The V and J ends lost 6 bases and 7 bases, in that order; junction bases with no gene match: 15. In germline, CDR1 is MDHEN, CDR2 SYDVKM. This CDR3 has 16 amino acids. Here the CDR3 reads CASSLNINTGGVGYTF. The CDR3 DNA follows: TGTGCCAGCAGCCTCAATATAAACACAGGGGGCGTTGGCTACACCTTC.

This clone was seen more than once but under ten times. This sequence joins TRBV3-1 (or the pseudogene TRBV3-2) and TRBJ2-3, with TRBD1 matching 8 bases. The CDR3 is 15 amino acids. The J segment lost 4 bases and the V segment lost 4 bases, leaving 7 bases of the junction unmatched. CDR1 LGHDT and CDR2 YNNKEL come from the germline V gene (reference sequence). The CDR3 nucleotides read TGTGCCAGCAGCCGCGGACAGGGAAGGTCAGATACGCAGTATTTT. This encodes CASSRGQGRSDTQYF.

This rearrangement joins TRBV9 to TRBJ2-1; D may be TRBD2 (7 bases). Germline CDR1 and CDR2: SGDLS and YYNGEE. The length of the CDR3 is 14 residues. Trimming cost V 6 bases and J 7 bases, with 17 bases left between them. The DNA for the CDR3 is TGTGCCAGCAATCGTGGGGGGGCGTCAAATGAGCAGTTCTTC. Residues: CASNRGGASNEQFF.

This clone was counted only a few times. This rearrangement joins TRBV19 to TRBJ1-6, with a tentative D call TRBD1 (6 bases). Trimming took 5 bases from V and 0 from J, leaving 8 bases between them. The germline V gene has CDR1 LNHDA and CDR2 SQIVND (reference sequence). This CDR3 spans 15 amino acids. CDR3 region: CASSEDSSYNSPLHF. The CDR3 bases are TGTGCCAGTAGTGAGGACAGCTCCTATAATTCACCCCTCCACTTT.

DNA of the CDR3: TGTGCCAGCAGTGTTAGCGGGGGTAACAATGAGCAGTTCTTC. As protein: CASSVSGGNNEQFF. The genes are TRBV2 and TRBJ2-1; 9 bases line up with TRBD2. The junction had 3 bases not matched to a gene; V was cut back by 4 bases and J by 5 bases. The CDR3 runs 14 residues. The V gene's germline CDR1 is SNHLY and CDR2 FYNNEI.

This clone was observed a handful of times. This chain joins TRBV25-1 and TRBJ2-7, with 11 bases fitting TRBD1. There are 15 residues in the CDR3. Germline assignment: CDR1 MGHDK and CDR2 SYGVNS. J was trimmed by 5 bases and V by 6 bases; bases with no gene match: 9. The CDR3 DNA sequence: TGTGCCAGCAGCCCCGGGACAGGGGGTTTGCACGAGCAGTACTTC. Protein: CASSPGTGGLHEQYF.

The chain links TRBV5-1 to TRBJ1-3; D uncertain. Germline V lookup: CDR1 SGHRS, CDR2 YFSETQ. Between the trimmed V and J ends, which lost 4 bases and 0 bases, there was a span of 8 bases. The length of the CDR3 is 14 residues. CDR3 sequence: CASSETGSGNTIYF. CDR3 nucleotides: TGCGCCAGCAGCGAAACGGGCTCTGGAAACACCATATATTTT.